Presented here are 21 T cell receptor beta chains from one specimen sequenced in a study of CD8 T cells in Susac syndrome. cDNA came from about 0.46 to 1 ug RNA primed by random hexamers. One entry per CDR3 protein results from TCRdb running MiXCR on the immunoSEQ multiplex PCR reads. The sample shows about 190,000 distinct CDR3 sequences, roughly 94% of them seen only once. Sequencing used CD8+ T cells from PBMCs. These receptors originate from a human donor with Susac syndrome.

The CDR3 sequence: CASSPPPGHGELFF. CDR3 DNA: TGTGCCAGCAGTCCCCCCCCTGGCCACGGGGAGCTGTTTTTT. The chain couples TRBV12-3 or TRBV12-4 to TRBJ2-2; D is undetermined. This CDR3 is built from 14 residues. Trimming shortened V by 5 bases and J by 7 bases, and 14 bases separated the two germline ends.

CDR3 sequence reads: CASSRGPGKIYEQYF. CDR3 DNA: TGTGCCAGCAGCCGGGGTCCGGGTAAAATTTACGAGCAGTACTTC. This chain connects TRBV7-9 to TRBJ2-7, with D possibly being TRBD2 (5 bases). The germline CDR1 and CDR2 sequences are SEHNR and FQNEAQ (reference sequence). The CDR3 loop spans 15 amino acids. The V end was cut by 5 bases, the J end by 4 bases, with 18 bases between.

The chain combines TRBV3-1 with TRBJ2-5; a weak D match, TRBD2 (5 bases). Germline values: CDR1 LGHDT, CDR2 YNNKEL (reference sequence). V lost 1 base, J lost 4 bases, and 22 bases lay in between. CDR3 length: 18 amino acids. CDR3 nucleotide sequence: TGTGCCAGCAGCCAAGGGTATGGGGAAGCGGTAAGCGGAGAGACCCAGTACTTC. Protein product: CASSQGYGEAVSGETQYF.

On this clonotype itself: At one end the junction does not follow the germline gene, possibly because of a read error. The chain combines TRBV2 with TRBJ2-4, with no clear D. The CDR3 length is 10 residues. The germline V gene encodes CDR1 SNHLY and CDR2 FYNNEI. The DNA for the CDR3 is TGTGCCAGCGGCAAATACATTCAGTACTTC. Translation: CASGKYIQYF.

The chain employs TRBV5-6 and TRBJ2-5; a possible D gene is TRBD2 (5 bases). The length of the CDR3 is 16 residues. The germline CDR1 and CDR2 sequences are SGHDT and YYEEEE. Trimming stripped 5 bases from V and 2 bases from J, with 19 bases between. DNA for the CDR3: TGTGCCAGCAGACCCTTCGTCCGGACTCAACAAGAGACCCAGTACTTC. This translates into CASRPFVRTQQETQYF.

The chain combines TRBV20-1 with TRBJ2-7; 10 bases map to TRBD1. The CDR3 has 13 residues. The V gene end was trimmed by 8 bases and the J gene end by 7 bases; junction bases not matched to a gene: 11. Germline assignment: CDR1 DFQATT and CDR2 SNEGSKA (reference sequence). The chain's CDR3 is CSLAGTGAWEQYF. CDR3 sequence (DNA): TGCAGTCTTGCCGGGACAGGGGCTTGGGAGCAGTACTTC.

J is TRBJ2-7 and V is TRBV12-3 or TRBV12-4; 8 nucleotides line up with TRBD2. There are 14 residues in the CDR3. Trimming took 3 bases from V and 4 from J; bases not matched to a gene: 5. The chain's CDR3 is CASSFGGGSYEQYF. The CDR3 coding sequence is TGTGCCAGCAGTTTTGGCGGGGGGAGTTACGAGCAGTACTTC.

This clonotype was observed a single time. This chain uses TRBV29-1 with TRBJ2-5; 12 bases map to TRBD2. Germline lookup yields CDR1 SQVTM and CDR2 ANQGSEA. The CDR3 is 15 amino acids. Losses at the gene ends were 7 bases for V and 3 bases for J; bases not matched to a gene: 9. The CDR3 is CSAGLAGIIKETQYF. The CDR3 region has the DNA TGCAGCGCCGGACTAGCGGGGATAATCAAAGAGACCCAGTACTTC.

Comment on this clonotype: Compared with germline, one end of the junction differs, possibly owing to a read error. V usage is TRBV7-7 and J usage is TRBJ2-3; D unresolved. The CDR3 totals 13 residues. In germline, CDR1 is SSHAT, CDR2 FNYEAQ (reference sequence). CDR3 bases: TGTGCTAGCAGCCAAGCACACACAGATACGCAGTATTTT. It specifies CASSQAHTDTQYF.

This clonotype has a single count. The chain employs TRBV7-3 and TRBJ2-1, with 9 bases matching TRBD2. Trimming removed 5 bases from V and 7 bases from J; junction bases left unmatched: 12. The CDR3 has 16 residues. CDR1 is SGHTA and CDR2 is FQGTGA in the germline V gene. The CDR3: CASSPSGIAGVNEQFF. In DNA, the CDR3 is TGTGCCAGCAGCCCCTCGGGGATAGCGGGAGTGAATGAGCAGTTCTTC.

The V call is TRBV5-1, the J call TRBJ2-4; 7 bases match TRBD1. Germline loops: CDR1 SGHRS, CDR2 YFSETQ. The CDR3 runs to 15 residues. With V trimmed by 4 bases and J by 4 bases, 8 bases remained unmatched. The CDR3 DNA reads TGCGCCAGCAGCCCGGGACAGCTCGAGAAAAACATTCAGTACTTC. Amino acids: CASSPGQLEKNIQYF.

The chain is built from TRBV20-1 and TRBJ2-1, with D tentatively TRBD1 (6 bases). V gave up 3 bases and J gave up 3 bases, with 15 bases separating them. CDR1 is DFQATT, CDR2 SNEGSKA, per germline (reference sequence). The CDR3 totals 15 residues. The CDR3 region is CSASLARGGYNEQFF. CDR3 nucleotide sequence: TGCAGTGCTAGCTTAGCCAGGGGTGGCTACAATGAGCAGTTCTTC.

This chain links TRBV29-1 with TRBJ2-7; 10 nucleotides agree with TRBD1. The CDR3 consists of 13 residues. From germline, CDR1 is SQVTM and CDR2 ANQGSEA. The trim removed 4 bases at V and 6 bases at J, leaving 6 bases unmatched. The CDR3 sequence is CSVAGDRGVEQYF. The CDR3, as DNA: TGCAGCGTTGCCGGGGACAGGGGCGTCGAGCAGTACTTC.

V is TRBV20-1 and J is TRBJ1-1; 11 bases align to TRBD1. Per germline, CDR1 DFQATT and CDR2 SNEGSKA (reference sequence). The CDR3 runs 15 residues. The V gene end was trimmed by 5 bases and the J gene end by 5 bases; junction bases not matched to a gene: 10. CDR3 amino acids: CSARALGTGGTEAFF. The CDR3 DNA sequence: TGCAGTGCTCGTGCTCTCGGGACAGGGGGGACTGAAGCTTTCTTT.

The V gene is TRBV7-6, the J gene TRBJ1-1; a possible D gene is TRBD1 (5 bases). The CDR3 totals 19 residues. Trimming removed 5 bases from V and 5 bases from J, with 30 bases in between. Germline CDR1 SGHVS, CDR2 FNYEAQ. CDR3 DNA sequence: TGTGCCAGCAGCCTAACAGCGGGCCCTGGGAGGGGAAACGGTACTGAAGCTTTCTTT. This translates into CASSLTAGPGRGNGTEAFF.

The rearrangement uses TRBV3-1 and TRBJ2-7; no definite D call. CDR3 length: 13 residues. Germline CDR1 reads LGHDT; CDR2 reads YNNKEL (reference sequence). Trimming removed 0 bases at V and 2 bases at J, with 5 bases between. The CDR3 spells CASSQDSTYEQYF. CDR3 DNA sequence: TGTGCCAGCAGCCAAGACAGTACCTACGAGCAGTACTTC.

This clonotype has only one observation. The chain recombines TRBV6-5 with TRBJ2-7; D gene ambiguous. CDR1 MNHEY and CDR2 SVGAGI come from the germline V gene. Deletions cut 5 bases from V and 4 bases from J, with 15 bases between. This CDR3 contains 14 residues. CDR3 coding DNA: TGTGCCAGCAGTGCCCAAAGCTTAGCATACGAGCAGTACTTC. Protein product: CASSAQSLAYEQYF.

V and J are TRBV9 and TRBJ2-1; maybe TRBD2 (6 bases). Germline-derived CDR1 and CDR2 are SGDLS and YYNGEE. Trimming removed 0 bases from V and 1 base from J, with 20 bases in between. The CDR3 has 19 amino acids. This CDR3 is CASSVASVDFAGSYNEQFF. In DNA, the CDR3 is TGTGCCAGCAGCGTAGCTTCCGTGGACTTCGCGGGGTCCTACAATGAGCAGTTCTTC. The full variable domain, completed using reference TRBV9 and TRBJ2-1, is DSGVTQTPKHLITATGQRVTLRCSPRSGDLSVYWYQQSLDQGLQFLIQYYNGEERAKGNILERFSAQQFPDLHSELNLSSLELGDSALYFCASSVASVDFAGSYNEQFFGPGTRLTVL.

This rearrangement joins TRBV25-1 to TRBJ2-2, with D perhaps TRBD1 (6 bases). From germline, CDR1 is MGHDK and CDR2 SYGVNS. The V end was cut by 3 bases, the J end by 7 bases, with 15 bases between. This CDR3 is 15 amino acids long. CDR3 amino acids: CASSDGHRVVGELFF. CDR3 DNA sequence: TGTGCCAGCAGTGATGGGCACAGGGTAGTCGGGGAGCTGTTTTTT.

This chain uses TRBV11-2 with TRBJ1-5, with TRBD1 as a possible D gene (5 bases). Germline CDR1 SGHAT, CDR2 FQNNGV. Trimming took off 4 bases at V and 0 bases at J, with 10 bases between the two ends. The CDR3 is made up of 15 amino acids. The DNA for the CDR3 is TGTGCCAGCAGCTCGGGGGAAGATAGCAATCAGCCCCAGCATTTT. Translation gives CASSSGEDSNQPQHF.

This rearrangement joins TRBV20-1 to TRBJ2-5; D is possibly TRBD2 (7 bases). V lost 1 base, J lost 4 bases, and 16 bases lay in between. This CDR3 is built from 15 residues. Germline V gene lookup returns CDR1 DFQATT and CDR2 SNEGSKA (reference sequence). CDR3 nucleotide sequence: TGCAGTGCTAGAGCGTCCGTCGGGGGGCTAGAGACCCAGTACTTC. Protein: CSARASVGGLETQYF.